Sequencing of this T cell receptor (beta chain) was carried out in a study of patients and donors after allogeneic stem cell transplantation. Via MiXCR, TCRdb re-called the RT-PCR reads, giving one row per CDR3 protein. The data contain around 23,000 distinct CDR3 sequences, 35% to 45% of them seen just once; the ten biggest clones take up about three quarters. Trimming removed 2 bases from V and 5 bases from J, with 12 bases in between. The CDR3 covers 14 residues. The V gene is TRBV12-3 or TRBV12-4, the J gene TRBJ1-2, with a tentative D call TRBD1 (5 bases). Material for sequencing was blood, either unsorted or a sorted T cell fraction (not recorded which). The clonotype comes from a human donor who was either an allogeneic HSCT recipient or a stem cell or donor lymphocyte infusion donor (not recorded which). It is not recorded whose cells these are; they may come from a transplant donor. The CDR3 spells CASSLRDRGYGYTF. Here the CDR3 DNA reads TGTGCCAGCAGTTTACGGGACCGAGGATATGGCTACACCTTC.